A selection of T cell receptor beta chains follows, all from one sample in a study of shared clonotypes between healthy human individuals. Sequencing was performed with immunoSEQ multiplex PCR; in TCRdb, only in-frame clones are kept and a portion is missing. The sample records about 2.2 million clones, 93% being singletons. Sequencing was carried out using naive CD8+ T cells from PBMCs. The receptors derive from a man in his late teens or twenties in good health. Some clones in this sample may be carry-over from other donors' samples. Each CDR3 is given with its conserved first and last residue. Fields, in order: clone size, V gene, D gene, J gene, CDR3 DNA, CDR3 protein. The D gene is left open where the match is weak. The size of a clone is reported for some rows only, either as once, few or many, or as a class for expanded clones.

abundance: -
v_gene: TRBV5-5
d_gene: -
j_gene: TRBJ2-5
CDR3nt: TGTGCCAGCAGCCCCGTGCAGAACCAAGAGACCCAGTACTTC
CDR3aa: CASSPVQNQETQYF

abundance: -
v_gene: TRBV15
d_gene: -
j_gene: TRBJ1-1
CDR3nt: TGTGCCACCAGCAGCCCCCCGGGCCTTTTCAACACTGAAGCTTTCTTT
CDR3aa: CATSSPPGLFNTEAFF

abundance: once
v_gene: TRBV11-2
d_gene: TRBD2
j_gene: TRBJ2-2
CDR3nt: TGTGCCAGCAGCCCACGCCTAGCGGGAGGCGACACCGGGGAGCTGTTTTTT
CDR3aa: CASSPRLAGGDTGELFF

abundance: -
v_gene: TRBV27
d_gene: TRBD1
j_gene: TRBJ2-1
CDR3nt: TGTGCCAGCAGTTTAGTCACAGGGGGCAATGAGCAGTTCTTC
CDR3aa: CASSLVTGGNEQFF

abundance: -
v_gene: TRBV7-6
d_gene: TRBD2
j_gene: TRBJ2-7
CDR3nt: TGTGCCAGCAGCTTAGCTAGCGGGAGTATCTACGAGCAGTACTTC
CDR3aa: CASSLASGSIYEQYF

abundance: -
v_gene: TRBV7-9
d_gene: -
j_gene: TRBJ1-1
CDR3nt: TGTGCCAGCAGCTCCGGGTGGCAGCCCGAGGGTGCTTTCTTT
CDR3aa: CASSSGWQPEGAFF

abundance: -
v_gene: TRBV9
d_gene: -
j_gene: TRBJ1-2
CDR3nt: TGTGCCAGCAGCGGACTCTCCTGGGACGGCTATGGCTACACCTTC
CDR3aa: CASSGLSWDGYGYTF

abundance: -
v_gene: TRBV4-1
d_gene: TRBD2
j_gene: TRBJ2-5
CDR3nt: TGCGCCAGCAGCCAAGATCAGGGGGTCAGATGGGGTTTACTAGCGGGTACGGAGACCCAGTACTTC
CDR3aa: CASSQDQGVRWGLLAGTETQYF

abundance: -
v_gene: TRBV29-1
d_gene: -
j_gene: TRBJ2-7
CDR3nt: TGCAGCGTGGCTTCAGGCTACGAGCAGTACTTC
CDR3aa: CSVASGYEQYF

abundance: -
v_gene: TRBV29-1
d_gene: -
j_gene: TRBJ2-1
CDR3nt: TGCAGCGTTGAAGGGGAAAGCTCCTACAATGAGCAGTTCTTC
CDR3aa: CSVEGESSYNEQFF

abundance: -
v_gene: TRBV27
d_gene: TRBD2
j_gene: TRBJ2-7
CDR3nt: TGTGCCAGCAGTAAGCGGGACCTCACCTACGAGCAGTACTTC
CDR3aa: CASSKRDLTYEQYF

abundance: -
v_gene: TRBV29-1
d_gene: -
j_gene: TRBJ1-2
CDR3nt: TGCAGCGTCGCCGCGAGGGGGGGCTATGGCTACACCTTC
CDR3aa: CSVAARGGYGYTF

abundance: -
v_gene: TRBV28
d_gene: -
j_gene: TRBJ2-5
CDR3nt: TGTGGTACGCTGGACCATCGGAAGACCCAGTACTTC
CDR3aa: CGTLDHRKTQYF

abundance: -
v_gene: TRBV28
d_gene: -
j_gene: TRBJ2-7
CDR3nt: TGTGCCGCCGAGAGGGGTAGCGAGCAGTACTTC
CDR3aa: CAAERGSEQYF

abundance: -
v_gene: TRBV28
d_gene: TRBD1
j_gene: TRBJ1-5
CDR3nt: TGTGCCAGCAGTTTCTGGGGACAGGGGGCAAGACAGCCCCAGCATTTT
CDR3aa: CASSFWGQGARQPQHF

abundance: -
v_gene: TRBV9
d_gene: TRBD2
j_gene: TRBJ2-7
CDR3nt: TGTGCCAGCAGCGTAGTCGGGGGGAGGAACTACGAGCAGTACTTC
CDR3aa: CASSVVGGRNYEQYF

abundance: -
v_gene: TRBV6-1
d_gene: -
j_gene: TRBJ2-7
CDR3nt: TGTGCCAGCAGTGAAACAGACATTATATCGACGTTGAGCTCCTACGAGCAGTACTTC
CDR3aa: CASSETDIISTLSSYEQYF

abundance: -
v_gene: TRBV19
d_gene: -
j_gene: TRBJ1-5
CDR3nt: TGTGCCAGTAGTATCGGACGCAATCAGCCCCAGCATTTT
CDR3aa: CASSIGRNQPQHF

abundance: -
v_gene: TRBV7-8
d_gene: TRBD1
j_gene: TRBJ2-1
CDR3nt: TGTGCCAGCAGCCCCCCCGGGACAGGGGGGCATTATGAGCAGTTCTTC
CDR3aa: CASSPPGTGGHYEQFF

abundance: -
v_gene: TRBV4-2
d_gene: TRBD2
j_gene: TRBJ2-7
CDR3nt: TGTGCCAGCAGCCAAGGTCGGGAGGGGGTTAAAGGTGAGCAGTACTTC
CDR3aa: CASSQGREGVKGEQYF

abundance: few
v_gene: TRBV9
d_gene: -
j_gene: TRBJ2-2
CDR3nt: TGTGCCAGCAGCGAGAACACCGGGGAGCTGTTTTTT
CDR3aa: CASSENTGELFF

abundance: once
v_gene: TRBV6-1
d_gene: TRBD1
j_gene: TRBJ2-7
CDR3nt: TGTGCCAGCAGTGGGACCTACCGGGACAGGGACTACTCCTACGAGCAGTACTTC
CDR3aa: CASSGTYRDRDYSYEQYF

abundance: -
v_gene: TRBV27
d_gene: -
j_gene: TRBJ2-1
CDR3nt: TGTGCCAGCGGATTAGCGGTCGAATACAATGAGCAGTTCTTC
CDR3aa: CASGLAVEYNEQFF

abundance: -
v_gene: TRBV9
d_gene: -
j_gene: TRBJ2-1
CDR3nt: TGTGCCAGCAGCCCGCAGCCAGGGAGCTTCTACAATGAGCAGTTCTTC
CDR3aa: CASSPQPGSFYNEQFF

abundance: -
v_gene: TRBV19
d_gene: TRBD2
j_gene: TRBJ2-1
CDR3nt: TGTGCCAGTAGGTTTAGCGGGATTTCTTACAATGAGCAGTTCTTC
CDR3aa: CASRFSGISYNEQFF

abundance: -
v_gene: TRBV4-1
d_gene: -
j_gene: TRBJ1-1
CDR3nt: TGCGCCAGCAGCGAAATTAGGGGGAACACTGAAGCTTTCTTT
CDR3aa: CASSEIRGNTEAFF

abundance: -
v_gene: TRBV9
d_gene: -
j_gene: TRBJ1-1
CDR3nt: TGTGCCAGCAGCGTAGGGCAGGCCACTGAAGCTTTCTTT
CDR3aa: CASSVGQATEAFF

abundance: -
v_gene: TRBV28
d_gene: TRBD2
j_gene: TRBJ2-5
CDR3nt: TGTGCCAGCAGTTTACTAGCGGGATCGCAAGAGACCCAGTACTTC
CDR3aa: CASSLLAGSQETQYF

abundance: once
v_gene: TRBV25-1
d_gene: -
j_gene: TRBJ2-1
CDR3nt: TGTGCCAGCAGTGAAAGTTTTTCCAATGAGCAGTTCTTC
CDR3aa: CASSESFSNEQFF

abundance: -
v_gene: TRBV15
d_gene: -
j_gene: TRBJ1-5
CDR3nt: TGTGCCACCAGCAGAGATCGGGCGCCACAGGGACCGCCCCAGCATTTT
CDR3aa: CATSRDRAPQGPPQHF

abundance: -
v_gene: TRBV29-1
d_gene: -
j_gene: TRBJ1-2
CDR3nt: TGCAGCGTTGATCCAGCGAGGCTAGACAGAAATCTCAACTATGGCTACACCTTC
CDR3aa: CSVDPARLDRNLNYGYTF

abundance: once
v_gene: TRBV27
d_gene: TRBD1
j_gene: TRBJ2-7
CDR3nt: TGTGCCAGCAGTTCTCCGGGACAGGGGATCGACGAGCAGTACTTC
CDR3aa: CASSSPGQGIDEQYF

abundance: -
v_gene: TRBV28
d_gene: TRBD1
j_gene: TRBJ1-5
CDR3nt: TGTGCCAGCGCTGACAGGGATGTAAGTAGTCAGCCCCAGCATTTT
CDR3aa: CASADRDVSSQPQHF